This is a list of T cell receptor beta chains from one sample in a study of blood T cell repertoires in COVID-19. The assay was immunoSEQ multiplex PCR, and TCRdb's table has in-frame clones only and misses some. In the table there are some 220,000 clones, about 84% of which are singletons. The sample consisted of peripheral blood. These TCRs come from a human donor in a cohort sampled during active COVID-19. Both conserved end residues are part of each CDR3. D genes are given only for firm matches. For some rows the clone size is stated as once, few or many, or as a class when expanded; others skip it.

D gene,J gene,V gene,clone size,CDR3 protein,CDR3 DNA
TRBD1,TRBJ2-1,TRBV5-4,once,CASSLEGTGVNEQFF,TGTGCCAGCAGCTTGGAAGGAACAGGGGTCAATGAGCAGTTCTTC
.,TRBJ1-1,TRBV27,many,CASSLSEETEAFF,TGTGCCAGCAGTTTATCGGAGGAGACTGAAGCTTTCTTT
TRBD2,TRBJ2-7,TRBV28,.,CASSSLGGATSGRGHF,TGTGCCAGCAGTTCCCTCGGGGGGGCGACTAGCGGGAGGGGACACTTC
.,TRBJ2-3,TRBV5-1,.,CASGQSPGTDTQYF,TGCGCCAGCGGGCAGAGTCCTGGCACAGATACGCAGTATTTT
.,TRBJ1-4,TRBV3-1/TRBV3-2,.,CASSQQGHNEKLFF,TGTGCCAGCAGCCAGCAGGGCCATAATGAAAAACTGTTTTTT
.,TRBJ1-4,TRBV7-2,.,CASSLLVEEKLFF,TGTGCCAGCAGCTTATTGGTTGAGGAAAAACTGTTTTTT
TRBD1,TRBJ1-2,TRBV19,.,CASSGLTGSFYGYTF,TGTGCCAGTAGTGGACTGACAGGGTCGTTCTATGGCTACACCTTC
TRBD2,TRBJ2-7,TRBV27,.,CASTPRAGAPYEQYF,TGTGCCAGCACCCCAAGGGCGGGAGCACCCTACGAGCAGTACTTC
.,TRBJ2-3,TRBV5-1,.,CAILSSDTQYF,TGCGCCATCCTTTCCTCTGATACGCAGTATTTT
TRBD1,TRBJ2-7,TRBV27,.,CASSFPPGTGQYEQYF,TGTGCCAGCAGTTTCCCACCCGGGACAGGGCAATACGAGCAGTACTTC
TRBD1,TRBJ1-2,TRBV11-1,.,CASSPDRGSYGYTF,TGTGCCAGCAGCCCGGACAGGGGTAGCTATGGCTACACCTTC